A single T cell receptor beta chain is shown here with its context. The antigen is unknown. The data derive from a study of tumor-infiltrating lymphocytes in localized non-small cell lung cancer. Overall study context: From each patient, both tumor and uninvolved lung, non-adjacent to tumor, were sampled. Whole-study findings and limits: Compared with uninvolved lung, tumors showed higher T cell infiltration by TCRbeta sequencing. Different pieces of the same tissue went to different assays, confounding technical variation with intratumor heterogeneity.

Some clones are missing from TCRdb's copy, which holds only in-frame ones; the method was immunoSEQ multiplex PCR. The repertoire includes about 6,400 clones, roughly two thirds of them detected once, and 5% to 7% sits in the top ten. This TCR was sampled from a human donor with non-small cell lung cancer. The sequencing sample was made of uninvolved lung tissue not adjacent to the tumor.

The CDR3 DNA reads as TGTGCCAGCTCACCAGCAAAGACAGGACAAGAGACCCAGTACTTC. Protein product: CASSPAKTGQETQYF. The rearrangement links TRBV18 to TRBJ2-5; possibly TRBD1 for D (6 bases). V was clipped by 2 bases and J by 2 bases, with 12 bases between them. Germline V CDR1 and CDR2: KGHSH, LQKENI. This CDR3 has 15 residues.